Listed below are T cell receptor beta chains from one sample, sequenced in a study of blood T cell repertoires in COVID-19. The method was immunoSEQ multiplex PCR; TCRdb's version includes in-frame clones alone and lacks a portion of them. The data contain approximately 450,000 clones, 70% to 90% of them singletons. The sequencing sample was made of PBMCs or T cells enriched from blood (not recorded which). The receptors here all came from a woman aged 18 to 35 with acute COVID-19. The CDR3 runs from the conserved cysteine through the conserved F or W. Fields, in order: clone size, J gene, D gene, V gene, CDR3 protein, CDR3 DNA. D genes are given only for firm matches. The size of a clone is reported for some rows only, either as once, few or many, or as a class for expanded clones.

>-|TRBJ1-1|TRBD1|TRBV14
CASSHATTGGAEAFF
TGTGCCAGCAGCCACGCGACTACAGGGGGGGCTGAAGCTTTCTTT
>-|TRBJ1-1|-|TRBV19
CASSIEATETEAFF
TGTGCCAGTAGTATAGAGGCAACAGAGACTGAAGCTTTCTTT
>few|TRBJ2-7|-|TRBV18
CASSLQDYEQYF
TGTGCCAGCTCACTACAGGACTACGAGCAGTACTTC
>-|TRBJ2-2|TRBD2|TRBV10-1
CASSGPREGHRGAVVGELFF
TGCGCCAGCAGCGGGCCCCGGGAGGGGCACCGGGGAGCTGTTGTCGGGGAGCTGTTTTTT
>-|TRBJ1-3|-|TRBV7-2
CASSFGLSGNTIYF
TGTGCCAGCAGCTTTGGGCTCTCTGGAAACACCATATATTTT
>-|TRBJ1-2|-|TRBV10-3
CAISEAGFRLNYGYTF
TGTGCCATCAGTGAAGCCGGGTTCCGATTAAACTATGGCTACACCTTC
>-|TRBJ1-6|TRBD1|TRBV27
CASSQGQGRNSPLHF
TGTGCCAGCAGTCAGGGACAGGGTAGGAATTCACCCCTCCACTTT
>-|TRBJ2-7|-|TRBV11-2
CASSYGLGSEQYF
TGTGCCAGCAGCTATGGTTTGGGGAGCGAGCAGTACTTC
>-|TRBJ1-2|TRBD1|TRBV9
CASSPGDRGYYGYTF
TGTGCCAGCAGCCCCGGGGACAGGGGTTATTATGGCTACACCTTC
>few|TRBJ1-2|-|TRBV28
CASSLNRVNYGYTF
TGTGCCAGCAGTTTGAACAGGGTAAACTATGGCTACACCTTC
>-|TRBJ1-5|TRBD1|TRBV4-1
CASSQGGQGEQPQHF
TGCGCCAGCAGCCAAGGGGGACAGGGCGAGCAGCCCCAGCATTTT